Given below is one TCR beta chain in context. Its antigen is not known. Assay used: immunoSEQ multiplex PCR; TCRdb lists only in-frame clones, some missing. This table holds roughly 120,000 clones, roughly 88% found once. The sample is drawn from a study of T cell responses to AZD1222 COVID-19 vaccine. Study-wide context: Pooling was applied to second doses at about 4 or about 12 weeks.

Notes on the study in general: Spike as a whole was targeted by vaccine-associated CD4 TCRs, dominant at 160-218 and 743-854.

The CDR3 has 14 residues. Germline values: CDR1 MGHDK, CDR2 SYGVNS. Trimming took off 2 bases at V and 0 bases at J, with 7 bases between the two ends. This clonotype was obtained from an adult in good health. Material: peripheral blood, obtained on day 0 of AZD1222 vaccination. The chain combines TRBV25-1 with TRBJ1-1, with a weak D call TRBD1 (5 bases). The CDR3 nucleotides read TGTGCCAGCAGTGAACCGGGGGTGAACACTGAAGCTTTCTTT. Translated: CASSEPGVNTEAFF.